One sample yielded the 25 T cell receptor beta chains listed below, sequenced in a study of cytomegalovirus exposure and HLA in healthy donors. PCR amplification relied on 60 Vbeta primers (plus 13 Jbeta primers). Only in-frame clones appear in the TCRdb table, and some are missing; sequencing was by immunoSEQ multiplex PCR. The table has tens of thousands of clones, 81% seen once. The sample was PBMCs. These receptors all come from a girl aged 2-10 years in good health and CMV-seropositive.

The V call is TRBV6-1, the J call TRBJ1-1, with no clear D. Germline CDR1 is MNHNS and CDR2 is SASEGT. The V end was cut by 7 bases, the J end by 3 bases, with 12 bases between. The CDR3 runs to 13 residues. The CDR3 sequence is CASTTRRDTEAFF. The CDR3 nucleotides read TGTGCCAGCACAACCCGCCGAGACACTGAAGCTTTCTTT.

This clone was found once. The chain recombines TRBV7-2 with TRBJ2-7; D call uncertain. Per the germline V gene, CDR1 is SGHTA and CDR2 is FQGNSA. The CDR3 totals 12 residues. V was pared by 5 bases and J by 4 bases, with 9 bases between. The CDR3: CASSKQRYEQYF. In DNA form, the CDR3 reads TGTGCCAGCAGCAAACAGAGATACGAGCAGTACTTC.

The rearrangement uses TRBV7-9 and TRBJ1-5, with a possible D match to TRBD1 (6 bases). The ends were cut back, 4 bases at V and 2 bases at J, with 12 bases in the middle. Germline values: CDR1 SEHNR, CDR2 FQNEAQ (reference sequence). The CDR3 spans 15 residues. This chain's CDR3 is CASSSVAGGNQPQHF. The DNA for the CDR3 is TGTGCCAGCAGCTCCGTGGCAGGGGGCAATCAGCCCCAGCATTTT.

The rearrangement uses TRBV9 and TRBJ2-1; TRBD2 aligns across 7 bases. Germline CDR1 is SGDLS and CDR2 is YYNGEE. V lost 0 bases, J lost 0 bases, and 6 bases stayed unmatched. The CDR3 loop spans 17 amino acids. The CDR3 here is CASSVVDSGYSYNEQFF. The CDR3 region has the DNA TGTGCCAGCAGCGTAGTTGATAGCGGGTACTCCTACAATGAGCAGTTCTTC.

The CDR3 nucleotides are TGCAGCGTTGGATGGGGGGTTGAGCAGTTCTTC. Protein product: CSVGWGVEQFF. This sequence joins TRBV29-1 and TRBJ2-1, with a tentative D call TRBD2 (6 bases). V lost 4 bases and J 9 bases, leaving 10 bases between the germline ends. The CDR3 covers 11 residues. Germline V gene lookup returns CDR1 SQVTM and CDR2 ANQGSEA.

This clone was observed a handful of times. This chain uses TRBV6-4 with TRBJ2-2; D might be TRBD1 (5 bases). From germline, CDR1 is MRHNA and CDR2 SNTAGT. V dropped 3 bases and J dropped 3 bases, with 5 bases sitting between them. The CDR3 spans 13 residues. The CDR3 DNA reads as TGTGCCAGCAGTGAAGGGGACACCGGGGAGCTGTTTTTT. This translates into CASSEGDTGELFF.

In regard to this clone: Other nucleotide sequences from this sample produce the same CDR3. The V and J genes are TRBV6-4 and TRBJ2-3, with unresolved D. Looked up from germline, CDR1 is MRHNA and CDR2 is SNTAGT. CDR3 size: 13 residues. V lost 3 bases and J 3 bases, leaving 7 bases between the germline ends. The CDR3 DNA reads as TGTGCCAGCAGTGATCAGGAAACAGATACGCAGTATTTT. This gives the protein CASSDQETDTQYF.

In nucleotides, the CDR3 is TGTGCCAGCAGCGTACAGGGGAACACTGAAGCTTTCTTT. Protein: CASSVQGNTEAFF. The chain combines TRBV25-1 with TRBJ1-1, with D perhaps matching TRBD1 (6 bases). The V gene's germline CDR1 is MGHDK and CDR2 SYGVNS. The CDR3 has 13 residues. V lost 6 bases and J lost 1, with 9 bases in between.

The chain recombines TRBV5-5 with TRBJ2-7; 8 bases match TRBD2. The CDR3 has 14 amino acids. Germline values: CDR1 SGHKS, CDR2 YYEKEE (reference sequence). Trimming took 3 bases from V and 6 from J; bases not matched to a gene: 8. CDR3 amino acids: CASSSGGQIGEQYF. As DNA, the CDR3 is TGTGCCAGCAGCTCGGGAGGGCAGATCGGCGAGCAGTACTTC. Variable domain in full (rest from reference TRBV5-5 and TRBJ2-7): DAGVTQSPTHLIKTRGQQVTLRCSPISGHKSVSWYQQVLGQGPQFIFQYYEKEERGRGNFPDRFSARQFPNYSSELNVNALLLGDSALYLCASSSGGQIGEQYFGPGTRLTVT.

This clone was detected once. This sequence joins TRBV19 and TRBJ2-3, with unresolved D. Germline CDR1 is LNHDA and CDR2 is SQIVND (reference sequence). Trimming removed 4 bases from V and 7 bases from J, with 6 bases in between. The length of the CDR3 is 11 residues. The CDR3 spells CASSNGYTQYF. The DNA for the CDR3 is TGTGCCAGTAGTAACGGGTATACGCAGTATTTT.

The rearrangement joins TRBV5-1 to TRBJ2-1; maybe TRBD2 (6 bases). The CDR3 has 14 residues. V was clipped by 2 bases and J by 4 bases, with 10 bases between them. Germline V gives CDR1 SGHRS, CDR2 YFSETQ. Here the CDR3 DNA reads TGCGCCAGCAGCTTTTCCGGGACTTACAATGAGCAGTTCTTC. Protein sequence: CASSFSGTYNEQFF.

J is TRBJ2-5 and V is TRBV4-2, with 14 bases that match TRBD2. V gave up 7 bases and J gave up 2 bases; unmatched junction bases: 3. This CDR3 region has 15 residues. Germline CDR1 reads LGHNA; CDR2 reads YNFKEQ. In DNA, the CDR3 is TGTGCCAGCACGCGACTAGCGGGAGGGCAAGAGACCCAGTACTTC. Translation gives CASTRLAGGQETQYF.

The CDR3 DNA sequence: TGTGCCAGCGCCAGGACTAGCGGGAGGGTCGGCAACGAGCAGTACTTC. It specifies CASARTSGRVGNEQYF. V and J are TRBV2 and TRBJ2-7, with TRBD2 identical over 15 bases. This CDR3 has 16 amino acids. J was trimmed by 5 bases and V by 8 bases; bases with no gene match: 10. CDR1 is SNHLY and CDR2 is FYNNEI in the germline V gene.

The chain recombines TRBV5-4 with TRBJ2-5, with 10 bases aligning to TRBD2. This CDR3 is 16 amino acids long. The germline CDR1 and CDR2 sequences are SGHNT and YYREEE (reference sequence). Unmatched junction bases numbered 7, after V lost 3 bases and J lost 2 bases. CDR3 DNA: TGTGCCAGCAGCTCGGCCTCTAGCGGGAGTCAAGAGACCCAGTACTTC. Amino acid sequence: CASSSASSGSQETQYF. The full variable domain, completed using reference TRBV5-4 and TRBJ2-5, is ETGVTQSPTHLIKTRGQQVTLRCSSQSGHNTVSWYQQALGQGPQFIFQYYREEENGRGNFPPRFSGLQFPNYSSELNVNALELDDSALYLCASSSASSGSQETQYFGPGTRLLVL.

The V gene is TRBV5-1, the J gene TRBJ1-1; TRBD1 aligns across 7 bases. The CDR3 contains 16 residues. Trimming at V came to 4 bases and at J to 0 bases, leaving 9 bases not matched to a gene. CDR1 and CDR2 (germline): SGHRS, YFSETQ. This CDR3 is CASSLIYRGMNTEAFF. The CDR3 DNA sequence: TGCGCCAGCAGCCTAATCTACAGGGGTATGAACACTGAAGCTTTCTTT. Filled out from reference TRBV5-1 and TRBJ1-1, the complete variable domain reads KAGVTQTPRYLIKTRGQQVTLSCSPISGHRSVSWYQQTPGQGLQFLFEYFSETQRNKGNFPGRFSGRQFSNSRSEMNVSTLELGDSALYLCASSLIYRGMNTEAFFGQGTRLTVV.

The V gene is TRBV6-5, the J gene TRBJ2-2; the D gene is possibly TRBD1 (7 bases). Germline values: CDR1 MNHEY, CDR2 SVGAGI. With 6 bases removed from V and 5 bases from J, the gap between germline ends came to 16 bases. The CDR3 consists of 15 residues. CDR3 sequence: CASSLTGEETGELFF. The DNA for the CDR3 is TGTGCCAGCAGCTTAACAGGGGAGGAAACCGGGGAGCTGTTTTTT.

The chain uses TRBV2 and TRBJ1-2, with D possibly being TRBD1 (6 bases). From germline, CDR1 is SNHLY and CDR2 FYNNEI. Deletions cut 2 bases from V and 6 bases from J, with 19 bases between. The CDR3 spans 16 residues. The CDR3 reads CASSETRQRGSHGYTF. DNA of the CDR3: TGTGCCAGCAGTGAAACCCGACAGAGGGGGTCTCATGGCTACACCTTC.

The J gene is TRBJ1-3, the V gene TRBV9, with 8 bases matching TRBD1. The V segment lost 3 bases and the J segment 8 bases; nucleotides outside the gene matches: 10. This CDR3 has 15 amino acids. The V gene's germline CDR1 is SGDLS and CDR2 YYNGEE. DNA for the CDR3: TGTGCCAGCAGCGACACAGGGGGGTCTGGGGACACCATATATTTT. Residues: CASSDTGGSGDTIYF. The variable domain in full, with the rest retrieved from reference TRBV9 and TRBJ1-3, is DSGVTQTPKHLITATGQRVTLRCSPRSGDLSVYWYQQSLDQGLQFLIQYYNGEERAKGNILERFSAQQFPDLHSELNLSSLELGDSALYFCASSDTGGSGDTIYFGEGSWLTVV.

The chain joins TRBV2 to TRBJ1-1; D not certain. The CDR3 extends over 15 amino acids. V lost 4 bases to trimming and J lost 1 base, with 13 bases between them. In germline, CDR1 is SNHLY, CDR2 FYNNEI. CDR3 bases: TGTGCCAGCAGTGGGAGAGGGCTGGAGAACACTGAAGCTTTCTTT. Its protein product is CASSGRGLENTEAFF.

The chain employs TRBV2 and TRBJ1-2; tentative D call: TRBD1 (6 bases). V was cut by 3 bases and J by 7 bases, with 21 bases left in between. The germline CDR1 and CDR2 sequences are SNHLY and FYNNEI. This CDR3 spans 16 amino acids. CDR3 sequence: CASSEGAWDNFSGYTF. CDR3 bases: TGTGCCAGCAGTGAGGGGGCCTGGGACAACTTCTCTGGCTACACCTTC.

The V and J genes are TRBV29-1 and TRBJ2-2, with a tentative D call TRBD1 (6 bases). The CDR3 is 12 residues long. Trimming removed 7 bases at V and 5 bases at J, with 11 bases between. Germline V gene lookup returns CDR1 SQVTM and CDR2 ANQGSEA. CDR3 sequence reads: CSAGDTTGELFF. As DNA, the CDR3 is TGCAGCGCAGGGGATACTACCGGGGAGCTGTTTTTT.

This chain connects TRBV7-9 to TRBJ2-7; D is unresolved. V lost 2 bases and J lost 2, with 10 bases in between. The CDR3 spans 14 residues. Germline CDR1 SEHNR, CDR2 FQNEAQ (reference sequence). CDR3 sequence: CASSLPLVPYEQYF. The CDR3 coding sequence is TGTGCCAGCAGCTTACCCTTAGTCCCCTACGAGCAGTACTTC.

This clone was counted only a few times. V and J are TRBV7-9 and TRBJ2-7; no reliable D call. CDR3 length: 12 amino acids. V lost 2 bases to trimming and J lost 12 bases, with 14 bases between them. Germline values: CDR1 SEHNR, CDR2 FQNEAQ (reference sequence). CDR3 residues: CASSLPPESLYF. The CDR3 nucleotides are TGTGCCAGCAGCTTACCCCCCGAGAGTTTGTACTTC.

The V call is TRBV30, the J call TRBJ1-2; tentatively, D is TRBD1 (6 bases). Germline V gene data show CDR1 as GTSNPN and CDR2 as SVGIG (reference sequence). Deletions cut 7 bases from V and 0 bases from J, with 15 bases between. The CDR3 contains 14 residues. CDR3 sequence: CALLTGHPNYGYTF. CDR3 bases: TGTGCCTTGCTGACAGGACACCCTAACTATGGCTACACCTTC.

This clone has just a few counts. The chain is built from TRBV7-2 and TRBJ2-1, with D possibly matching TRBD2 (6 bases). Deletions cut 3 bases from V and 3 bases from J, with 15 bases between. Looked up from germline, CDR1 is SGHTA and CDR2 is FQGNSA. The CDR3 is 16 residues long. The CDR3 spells CASSLFGGLGYNEQFF. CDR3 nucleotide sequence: TGTGCCAGCAGCTTGTTCGGGGGACTCGGCTACAATGAGCAGTTCTTC.